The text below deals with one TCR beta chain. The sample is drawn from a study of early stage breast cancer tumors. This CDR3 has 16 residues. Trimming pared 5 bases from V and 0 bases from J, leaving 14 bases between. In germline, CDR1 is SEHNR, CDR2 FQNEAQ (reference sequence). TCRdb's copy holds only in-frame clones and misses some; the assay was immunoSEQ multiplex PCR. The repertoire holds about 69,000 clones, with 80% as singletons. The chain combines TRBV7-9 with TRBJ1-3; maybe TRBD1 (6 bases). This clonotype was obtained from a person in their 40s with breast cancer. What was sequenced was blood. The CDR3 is CASSPRGADSGNTIYF. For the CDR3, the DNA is TGTGCCAGCAGCCCGCGGGGGGCCGACTCTGGAAACACCATATATTTT.